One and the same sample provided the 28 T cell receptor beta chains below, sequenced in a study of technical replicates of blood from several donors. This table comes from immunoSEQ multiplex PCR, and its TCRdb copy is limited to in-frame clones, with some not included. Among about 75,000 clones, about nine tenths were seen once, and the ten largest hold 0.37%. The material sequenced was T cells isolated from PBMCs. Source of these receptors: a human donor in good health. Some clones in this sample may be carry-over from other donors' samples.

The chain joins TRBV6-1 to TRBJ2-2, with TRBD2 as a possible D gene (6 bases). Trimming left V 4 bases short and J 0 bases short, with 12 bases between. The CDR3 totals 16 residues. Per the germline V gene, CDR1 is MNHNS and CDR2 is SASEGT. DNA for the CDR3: TGTGCCAGCAGTGTCTCAATAGCGGCGAACACCGGGGAGCTGTTTTTT. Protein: CASSVSIAANTGELFF.

CDR3 bases: TGTGCCAGCAGCCAGCAGGGGCCTGGGGCCAACGTCCTGACTTTC. It is translated as CASSQQGPGANVLTF. V and J are TRBV14 and TRBJ2-6; TRBD1 might be the D (6 bases). V gave up 3 bases and J gave up 2 bases, with 8 bases separating them. The CDR3 contains 15 residues. The germline gives CDR1 SGHDN, CDR2 FVKESK.

The CDR3 sequence: CASSTSGGGTDTQYF. As DNA, the CDR3 is TGTGCCAGCAGCACTAGCGGGGGCGGCACAGATACGCAGTATTTT. The J gene is TRBJ2-3, the V gene TRBV9; 11 nucleotides line up with TRBD2. The CDR3 covers 15 residues. CDR1 is SGDLS, CDR2 YYNGEE, per germline. V dropped 4 bases and J dropped 1; count of bases not matched to a gene: 2.

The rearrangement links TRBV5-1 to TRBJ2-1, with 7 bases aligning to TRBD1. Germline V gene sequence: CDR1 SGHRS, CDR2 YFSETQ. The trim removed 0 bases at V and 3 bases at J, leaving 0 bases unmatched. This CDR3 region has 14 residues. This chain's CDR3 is CASSLGQGYNEQFF. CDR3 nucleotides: TGCGCCAGCAGCTTGGGACAGGGCTACAATGAGCAGTTCTTC.

The CDR3 DNA reads TGTGCCAGCAGCACCCTTTCCGGGACAGCTTTTGATACGCAGTATTTT. It specifies CASSTLSGTAFDTQYF. The chain uses TRBV5-6 and TRBJ2-3; 7 bases match TRBD1. V shed 4 bases and J 6 bases; nucleotides not matched to a gene: 14. CDR1 is SGHDT, CDR2 YYEEEE, per germline. This CDR3 spans 16 amino acids.

Written as DNA, the CDR3 is TGTGCCAGCAGCTTACGGGGTTACAATGAGCAGTTCTTC. This translates into CASSLRGYNEQFF. The V call is TRBV5-4, the J call TRBJ2-1; D might be TRBD2 (5 bases). Trimming removed 2 bases at V and 4 bases at J, with 7 bases between. CDR3 length equals 13 residues. Looked up from germline, CDR1 is SGHNT and CDR2 is YYREEE (reference sequence). Drawing the rest from reference TRBV5-4 and TRBJ2-1, the complete variable domain is ETGVTQSPTHLIKTRGQQVTLRCSSQSGHNTVSWYQQALGQGPQFIFQYYREEENGRGNFPPRFSGLQFPNYSSELNVNALELDDSALYLCASSLRGYNEQFFGPGTRLTVL.

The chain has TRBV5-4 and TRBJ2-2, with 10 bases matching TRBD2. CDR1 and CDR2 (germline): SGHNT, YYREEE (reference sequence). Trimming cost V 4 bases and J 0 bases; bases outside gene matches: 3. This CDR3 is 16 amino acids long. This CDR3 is CASSGTSGANTGELFF. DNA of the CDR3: TGTGCCAGCAGCGGAACTAGCGGGGCGAACACCGGGGAGCTGTTTTTT.

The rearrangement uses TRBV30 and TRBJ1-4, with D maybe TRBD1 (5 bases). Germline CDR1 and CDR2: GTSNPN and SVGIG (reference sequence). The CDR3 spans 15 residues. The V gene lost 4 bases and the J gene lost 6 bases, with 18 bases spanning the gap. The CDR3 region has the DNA TGTGCCTGGACCGGACACACCTCCCGGGATGAAAAACTGTTTTTT. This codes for CAWTGHTSRDEKLFF.

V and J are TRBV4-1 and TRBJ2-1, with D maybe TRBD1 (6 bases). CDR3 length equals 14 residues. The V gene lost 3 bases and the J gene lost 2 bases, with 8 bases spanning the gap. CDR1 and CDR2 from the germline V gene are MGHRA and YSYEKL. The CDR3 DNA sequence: TGCGCCAGCAGCCAGGGACATACCTACAATGAGCAGTTCTTC. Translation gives CASSQGHTYNEQFF.

The CDR3 here is CASSIAGGIDETQYF. The CDR3 DNA reads as TGTGCCAGTAGTATAGCGGGCGGGATTGACGAGACCCAGTACTTC. The rearrangement uses TRBV19 and TRBJ2-5; D is possibly TRBD2 (6 bases). Trimming took off 1 base at V and 5 bases at J, with 14 bases between the two ends. The germline gives CDR1 LNHDA, CDR2 SQIVND (reference sequence). The CDR3 contains 15 residues.

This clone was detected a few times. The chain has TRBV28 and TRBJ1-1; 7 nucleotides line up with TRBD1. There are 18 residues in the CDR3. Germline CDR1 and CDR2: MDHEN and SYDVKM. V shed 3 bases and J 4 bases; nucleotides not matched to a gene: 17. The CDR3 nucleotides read TGTGCCAGCAGTTTTTTTGTCGCCGGAGGACAGGTCAGCACTGAAGCTTTCTTT. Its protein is CASSFFVAGGQVSTEAFF.

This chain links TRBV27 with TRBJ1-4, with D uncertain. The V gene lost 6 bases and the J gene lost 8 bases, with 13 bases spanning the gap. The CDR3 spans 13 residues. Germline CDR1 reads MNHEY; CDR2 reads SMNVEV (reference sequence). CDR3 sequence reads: CASRSAYEEKLFF. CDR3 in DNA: TGTGCCAGCAGGAGCGCCTATGAGGAAAAACTGTTTTTT.

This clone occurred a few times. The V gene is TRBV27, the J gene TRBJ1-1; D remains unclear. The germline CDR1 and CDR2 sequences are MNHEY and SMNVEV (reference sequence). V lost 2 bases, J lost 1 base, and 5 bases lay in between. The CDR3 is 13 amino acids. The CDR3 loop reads CASSLTGNTEAFF. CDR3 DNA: TGTGCCAGCAGTTTAACCGGGAACACTGAAGCTTTCTTT.

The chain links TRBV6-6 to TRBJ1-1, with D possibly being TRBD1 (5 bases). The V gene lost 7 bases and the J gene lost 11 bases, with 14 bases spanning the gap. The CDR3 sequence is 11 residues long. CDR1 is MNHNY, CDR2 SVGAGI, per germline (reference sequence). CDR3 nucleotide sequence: TGTGCCAGCACTCGGGACTTGGGGGCTTTCTTT. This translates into CASTRDLGAFF.

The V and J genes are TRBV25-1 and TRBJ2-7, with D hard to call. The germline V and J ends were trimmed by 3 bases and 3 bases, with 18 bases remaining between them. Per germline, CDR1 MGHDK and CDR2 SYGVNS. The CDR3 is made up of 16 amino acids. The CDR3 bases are TGTGCCAGCAGTGAGTTGGTCAGGCACCCCATCTACGAGCAGTACTTC. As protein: CASSELVRHPIYEQYF.

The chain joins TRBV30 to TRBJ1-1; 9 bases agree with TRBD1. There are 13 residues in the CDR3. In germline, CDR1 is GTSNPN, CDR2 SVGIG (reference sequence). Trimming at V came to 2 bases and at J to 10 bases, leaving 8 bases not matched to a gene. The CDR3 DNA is TGTGCCTGGAGTACGGGACAGGGCGGGAGAGCTTTCTTT. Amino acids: CAWSTGQGGRAFF.

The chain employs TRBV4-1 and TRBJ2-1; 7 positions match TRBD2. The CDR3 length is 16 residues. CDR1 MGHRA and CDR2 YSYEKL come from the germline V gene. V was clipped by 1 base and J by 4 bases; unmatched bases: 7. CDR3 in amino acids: CASSQGGRGRYNEQFF. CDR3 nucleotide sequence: TGCGCCAGCAGCCAAGGGGGGAGGGGCCGTTACAATGAGCAGTTCTTC.

CDR3: CASSSPVWATGWGYNEQFF. CDR3 nucleotide sequence: TGTGCCAGCAGCTCCCCCGTTTGGGCTACAGGGTGGGGATACAATGAGCAGTTCTTC. The chain recombines TRBV7-2 with TRBJ2-1, with D possibly TRBD1 on 6 matching bases. Per the germline V gene, CDR1 is SGHTA and CDR2 is FQGNSA. The length of the CDR3 is 19 residues. Trimming removed 4 bases from V and 4 bases from J, with 26 bases in between.

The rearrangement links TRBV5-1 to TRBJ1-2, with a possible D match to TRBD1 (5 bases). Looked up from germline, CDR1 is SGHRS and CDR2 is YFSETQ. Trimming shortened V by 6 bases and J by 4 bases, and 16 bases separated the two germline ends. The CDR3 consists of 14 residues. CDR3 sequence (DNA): TGCGCCAGCAAACGGGGGTATGAGGGCTATGGCTACACCTTC. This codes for CASKRGYEGYGYTF. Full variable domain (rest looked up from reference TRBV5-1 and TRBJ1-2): KAGVTQTPRYLIKTRGQQVTLSCSPISGHRSVSWYQQTPGQGLQFLFEYFSETQRNKGNFPGRFSGRQFSNSRSEMNVSTLELGDSALYLCASKRGYEGYGYTFGSGTRLTVV.

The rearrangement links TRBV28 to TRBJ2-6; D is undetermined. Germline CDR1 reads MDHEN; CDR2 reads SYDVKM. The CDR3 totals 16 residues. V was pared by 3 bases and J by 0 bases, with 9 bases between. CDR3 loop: CASSLASLSGANVLTF. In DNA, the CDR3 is TGTGCCAGCAGTTTGGCCTCCCTCTCTGGGGCCAACGTCCTGACTTTC.

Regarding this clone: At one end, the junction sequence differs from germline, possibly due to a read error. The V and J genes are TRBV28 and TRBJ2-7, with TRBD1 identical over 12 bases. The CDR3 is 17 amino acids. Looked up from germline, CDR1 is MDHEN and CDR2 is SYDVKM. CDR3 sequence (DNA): TGTGCCAGCAGGATCGGGACAGGGGGCGAAGACTCCTCCGAGCAGTACTTC. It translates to CASRIGTGGEDSSEQYF.

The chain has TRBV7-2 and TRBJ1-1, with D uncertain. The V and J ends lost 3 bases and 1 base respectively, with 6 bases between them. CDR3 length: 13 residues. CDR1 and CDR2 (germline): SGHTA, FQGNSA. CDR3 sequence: CASSLAGNTEAFF. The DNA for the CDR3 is TGTGCCAGCAGCTTGGCGGGGAACACTGAAGCTTTCTTT.

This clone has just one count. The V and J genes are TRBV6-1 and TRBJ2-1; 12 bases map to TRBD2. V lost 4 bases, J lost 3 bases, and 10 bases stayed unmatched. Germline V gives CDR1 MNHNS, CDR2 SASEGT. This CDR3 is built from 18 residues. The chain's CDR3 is CASSVHSSGRGLYNEQFF. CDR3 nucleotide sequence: TGTGCCAGCAGTGTACACTCTAGCGGGAGGGGTCTCTACAATGAGCAGTTCTTC.

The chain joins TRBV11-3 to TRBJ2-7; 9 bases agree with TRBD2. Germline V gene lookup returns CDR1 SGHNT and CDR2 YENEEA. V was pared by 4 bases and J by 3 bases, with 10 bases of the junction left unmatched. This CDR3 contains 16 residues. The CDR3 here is CASSSSGGGAFYEQYF. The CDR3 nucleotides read TGTGCCAGCAGCTCCAGTGGCGGGGGGGCCTTCTACGAGCAGTACTTC.

CDR3 loop: CASRGGSNYGYTF. In DNA, the CDR3 is TGTGCCAGCAGGGGAGGTAGTAACTATGGCTACACCTTC. The gene calls are TRBV2 and TRBJ1-2; D gene ambiguous. The CDR3 contains 13 residues. CDR1 is SNHLY, CDR2 FYNNEI, per germline. V was trimmed by 6 bases and J by 1 base, leaving 9 bases between them.

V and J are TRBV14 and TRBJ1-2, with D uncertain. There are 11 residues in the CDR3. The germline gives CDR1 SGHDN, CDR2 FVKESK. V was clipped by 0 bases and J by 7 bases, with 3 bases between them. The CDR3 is CASSQESGYTF. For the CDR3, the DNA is TGTGCCAGCAGCCAAGAGAGTGGCTACACCTTC. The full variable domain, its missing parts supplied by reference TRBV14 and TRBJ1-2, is EAGVTQFPSHSVIEKGQTVTLRCDPISGHDNLYWYRRVMGKEIKFLLHFVKESKQDESGMPNNRFLAERTGGTYSTLKVQPAELEDSGVYFCASSQESGYTFGSGTRLTVV.

The CDR3 nucleotides are TGCGCCAGCAGCCGCGGAAGGGGATTGGGCAAAAACATTCAGTACTTC. This codes for CASSRGRGLGKNIQYF. The V and J genes are TRBV4-1 and TRBJ2-4; possibly TRBD1 for D (5 bases). V was pared by 4 bases and J by 3 bases, with 16 bases between. The CDR3 is 16 amino acids. Germline CDR1 MGHRA, CDR2 YSYEKL.

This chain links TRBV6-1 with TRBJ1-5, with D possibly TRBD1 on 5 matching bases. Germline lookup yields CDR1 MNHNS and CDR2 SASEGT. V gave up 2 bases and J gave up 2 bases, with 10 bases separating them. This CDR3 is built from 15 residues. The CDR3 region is CASSEQGYGNQPQHF. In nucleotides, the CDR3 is TGTGCCAGCAGTGAACAGGGTTACGGCAATCAGCCCCAGCATTTT.